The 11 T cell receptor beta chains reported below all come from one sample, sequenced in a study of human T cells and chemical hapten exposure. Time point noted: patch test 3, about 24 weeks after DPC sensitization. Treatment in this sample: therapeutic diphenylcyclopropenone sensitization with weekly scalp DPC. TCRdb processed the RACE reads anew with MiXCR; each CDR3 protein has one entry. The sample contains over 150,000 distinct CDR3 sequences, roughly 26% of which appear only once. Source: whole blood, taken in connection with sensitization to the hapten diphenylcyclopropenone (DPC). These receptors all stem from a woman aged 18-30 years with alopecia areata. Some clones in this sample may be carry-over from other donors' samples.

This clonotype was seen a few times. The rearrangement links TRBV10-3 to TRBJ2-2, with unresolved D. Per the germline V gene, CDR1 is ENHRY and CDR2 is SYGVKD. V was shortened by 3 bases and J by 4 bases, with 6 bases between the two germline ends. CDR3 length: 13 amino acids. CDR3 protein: CAISELATGELFF. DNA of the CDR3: TGTGCCATCAGTGAACTGGCCACCGGGGAGCTGTTTTTT.

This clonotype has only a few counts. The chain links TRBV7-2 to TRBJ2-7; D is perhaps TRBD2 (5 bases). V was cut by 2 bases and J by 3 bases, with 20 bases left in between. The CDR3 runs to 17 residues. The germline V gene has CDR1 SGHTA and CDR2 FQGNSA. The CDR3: CASSLFKGGGVFYEQYF. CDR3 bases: TGTGCCAGCAGCTTATTCAAAGGAGGTGGGGTCTTCTACGAGCAGTACTTC.

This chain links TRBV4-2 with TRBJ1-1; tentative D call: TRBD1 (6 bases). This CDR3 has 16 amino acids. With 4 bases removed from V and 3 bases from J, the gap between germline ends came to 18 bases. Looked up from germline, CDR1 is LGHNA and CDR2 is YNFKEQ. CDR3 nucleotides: TGTGCCAGCAGCCGGGACCCTGGGGCAGGGGACACTGAAGCTTTCTTT. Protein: CASSRDPGAGDTEAFF.

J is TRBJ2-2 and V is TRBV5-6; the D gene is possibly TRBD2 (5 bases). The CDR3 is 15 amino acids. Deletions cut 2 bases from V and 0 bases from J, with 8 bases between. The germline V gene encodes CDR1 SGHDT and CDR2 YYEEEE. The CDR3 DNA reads TGTGCCAGCAGCTTCTTCGGGGCGAACACCGGGGAGCTGTTTTTT. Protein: CASSFFGANTGELFF.

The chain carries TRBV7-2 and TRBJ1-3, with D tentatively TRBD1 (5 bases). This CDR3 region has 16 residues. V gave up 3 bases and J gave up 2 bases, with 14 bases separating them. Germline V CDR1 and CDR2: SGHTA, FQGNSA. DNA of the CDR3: TGTGCCAGCAGCTTCCCCCCGGGGGACGCTGGAAACACCATATATTTT. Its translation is CASSFPPGDAGNTIYF.

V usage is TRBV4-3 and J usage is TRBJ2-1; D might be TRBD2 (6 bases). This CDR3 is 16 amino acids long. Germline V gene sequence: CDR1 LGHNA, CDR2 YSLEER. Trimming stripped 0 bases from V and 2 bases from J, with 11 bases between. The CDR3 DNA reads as TGCGCCAGCAGCCAAGATCTAGGGACTCCCTACAATGAGCAGTTCTTC. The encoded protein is CASSQDLGTPYNEQFF.

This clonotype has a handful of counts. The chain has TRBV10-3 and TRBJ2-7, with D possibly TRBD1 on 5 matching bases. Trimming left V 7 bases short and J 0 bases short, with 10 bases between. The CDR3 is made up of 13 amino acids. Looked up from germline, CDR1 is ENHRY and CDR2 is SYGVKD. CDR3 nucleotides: TGTGCCATCAAGGAAGGGGACTCCTACGAGCAGTACTTC. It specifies CAIKEGDSYEQYF.

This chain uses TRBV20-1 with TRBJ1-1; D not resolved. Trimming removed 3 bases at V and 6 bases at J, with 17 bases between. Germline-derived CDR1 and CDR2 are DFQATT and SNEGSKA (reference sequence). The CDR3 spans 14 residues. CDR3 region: CSASARETIPEAFF. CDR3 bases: TGCAGTGCTAGCGCGCGAGAGACCATCCCTGAAGCTTTCTTT.

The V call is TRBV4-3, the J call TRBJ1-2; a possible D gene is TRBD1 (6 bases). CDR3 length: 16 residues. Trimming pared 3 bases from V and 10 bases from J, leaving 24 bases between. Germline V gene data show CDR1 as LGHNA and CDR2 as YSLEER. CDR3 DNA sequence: TGCGCCAGCAGCCAGGGGGCGGACAGTCGCGAAGAAGCCTACACCTTC. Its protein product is CASSQGADSREEAYTF.

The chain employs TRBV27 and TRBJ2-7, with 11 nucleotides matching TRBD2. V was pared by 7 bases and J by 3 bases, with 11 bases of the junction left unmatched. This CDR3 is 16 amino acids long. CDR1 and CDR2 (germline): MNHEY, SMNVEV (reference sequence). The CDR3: CASKGLAGGPLYEQYF. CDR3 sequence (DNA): TGTGCCAGCAAAGGGCTAGCGGGAGGCCCTCTCTACGAGCAGTACTTC.

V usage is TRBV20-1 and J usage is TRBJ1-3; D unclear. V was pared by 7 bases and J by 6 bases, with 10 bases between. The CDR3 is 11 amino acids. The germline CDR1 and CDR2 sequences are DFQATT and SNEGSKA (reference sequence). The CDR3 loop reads CSVNDLNTIYF. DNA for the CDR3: TGCAGTGTTAATGACTTAAACACCATATATTTT.